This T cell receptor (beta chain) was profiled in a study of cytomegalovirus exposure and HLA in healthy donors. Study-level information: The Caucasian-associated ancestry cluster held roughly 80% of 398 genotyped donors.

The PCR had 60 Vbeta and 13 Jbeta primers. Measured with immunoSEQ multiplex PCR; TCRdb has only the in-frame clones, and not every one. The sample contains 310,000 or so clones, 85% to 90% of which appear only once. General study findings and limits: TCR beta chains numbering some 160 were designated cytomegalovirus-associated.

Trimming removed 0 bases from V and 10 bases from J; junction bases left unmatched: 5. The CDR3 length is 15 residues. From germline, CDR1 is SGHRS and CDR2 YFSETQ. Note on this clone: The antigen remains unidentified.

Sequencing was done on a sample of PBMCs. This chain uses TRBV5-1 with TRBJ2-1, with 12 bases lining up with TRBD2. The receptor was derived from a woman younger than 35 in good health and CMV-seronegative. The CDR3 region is CASSLGLAGGREQFF. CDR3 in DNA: TGCGCCAGCAGCTTGGGTCTAGCGGGGGGGAGGGAGCAGTTCTTC.